A single T cell receptor (beta chain) is shown here with its context. The junction does not match germline at one end; this may be a read error. This entry comes from a study of tumor-infiltrating lymphocytes in primary liver carcinoma. Priming with a constant-region primer yielded TCR beta cDNA from about 540 ng total RNA. Generation of the TCR beta libraries relied on three nested multiplex PCR rounds using slightly modified ARM-PCR. TRBV1-TRBV30 forward primers paired with a C-beta reverse primer drove the first two PCR rounds, approximately 11 cycles each. TCRdb re-analysed the multiplex PCR reads in MiXCR, keeping a single row per CDR3 protein. The sample has fewer than 90,000 distinct CDR3 sequences; 65% to 80% are singletons. For each extraction, RNA and DNA were obtained together from about 20-30 mg of unsorted bulk tissue. Surgeons resected the patients' primary liver carcinomas. There are 17 residues in the CDR3. The V gene's germline CDR1 is SGHKS and CDR2 YYEKEE (reference sequence).

Sample: liver tumor tissue from sampling region 1. The subset here: tumor region T1, superior pole. The chain combines TRBV5-5 with TRBJ2-1; the match to TRBD2 covers 7 bases. The clonotype was recovered from a man aged 35-49 years with primary liver carcinoma and hepatitis B virus infection. The CDR3, as DNA: TGTGCCATCAGCTGGACCCCCCTAGCGGCGACGAAGGACGAGCAGTTCTTC. Protein: CAISWTPLAATKDEQFF.